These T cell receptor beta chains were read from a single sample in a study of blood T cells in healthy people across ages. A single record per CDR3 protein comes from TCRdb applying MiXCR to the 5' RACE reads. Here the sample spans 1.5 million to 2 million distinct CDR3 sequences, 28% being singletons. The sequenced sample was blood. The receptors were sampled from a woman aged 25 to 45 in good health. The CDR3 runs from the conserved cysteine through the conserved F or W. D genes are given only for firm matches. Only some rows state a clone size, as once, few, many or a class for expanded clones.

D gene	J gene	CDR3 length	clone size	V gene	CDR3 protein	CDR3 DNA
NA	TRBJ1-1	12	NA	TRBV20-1	CRTGREGAEAFF	TGCAGGACGGGCAGGGAGGGCGCTGAAGCTTTCTTT
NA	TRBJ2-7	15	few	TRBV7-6	CASSLDDGHSYEQYF	TGTGCCAGCAGCTTAGATGATGGGCACTCCTACGAGCAGTACTTC
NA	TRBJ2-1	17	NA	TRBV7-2	CASSLLKIGRKGNEQFF	TGTGCCAGCAGCTTACTTAAGATCGGAAGGAAAGGTAATGAGCAGTTCTTC
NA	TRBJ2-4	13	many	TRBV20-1	CSARGQLENIQYF	TGCAGTGCTAGAGGACAGCTGGAAAACATTCAGTACTTC
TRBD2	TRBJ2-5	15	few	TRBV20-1	CSATWGLANQETQYF	TGCAGTGCTACTTGGGGACTAGCAAATCAAGAGACCCAGTACTTC
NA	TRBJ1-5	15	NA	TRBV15	CATSSGRGSNQPQHF	TGTGCCACCAGCAGTGGCAGGGGTAGCAATCAGCCCCAGCATTTT
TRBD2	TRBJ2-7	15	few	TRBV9	CASSRATSGADEQYF	TGTGCCAGCAGCAGAGCGACTAGCGGGGCCGACGAGCAGTACTTC
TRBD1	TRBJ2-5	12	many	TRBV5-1	CASGTEGKTQYF	TGCGCCAGCGGGACAGAGGGAAAGACCCAGTACTTC
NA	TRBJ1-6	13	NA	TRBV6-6	CASRGPGGSPLHF	TGTGCCAGCAGAGGTCCAGGCGGTTCACCCCTCCACTTT
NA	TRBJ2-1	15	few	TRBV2	CASETVARGVNEQFF	TGTGCCAGCGAAACGGTGGCTAGGGGTGTTAATGAGCAGTTCTTC
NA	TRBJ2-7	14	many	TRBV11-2	CASRPPGPQYEQYF	TGTGCCAGCAGGCCTCCGGGACCCCAGTACGAGCAGTACTTC
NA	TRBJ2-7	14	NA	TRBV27	CASSISGALSEQYF	TGTGCCAGCAGTATATCAGGAGCGTTATCCGAGCAGTACTTC
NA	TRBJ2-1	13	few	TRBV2	CASGWEVWGTEFF	TGTGCCAGCGGATGGGAAGTTTGGGGGACGGAGTTCTTC
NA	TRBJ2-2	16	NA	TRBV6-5	CASSYGQFSGTGELFF	TGTGCCAGCAGTTACGGACAGTTTAGTGGCACCGGGGAGCTGTTTTTT
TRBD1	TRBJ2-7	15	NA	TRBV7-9	CASSLGGTGYNEQYF	TGTGCCAGCAGCTTAGGGGGGACAGGGTACAATGAGCAGTACTTT
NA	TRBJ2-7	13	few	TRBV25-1	CASSDIRGNEQYF	TGTGCCAGCAGTGACATCCGGGGCAACGAGCAGTACTTC
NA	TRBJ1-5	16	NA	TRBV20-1	CSARDKEGWGNQPQHF	TGCAGTGCTAGAGATAAGGAGGGATGGGGCAATCAGCCCCAGCATTTT
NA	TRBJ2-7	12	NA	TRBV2	CASSAQAYEQYF	TGTGCCAGCAGTGCTCAGGCTTACGAGCAGTACTTC
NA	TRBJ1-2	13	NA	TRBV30	CAWSEVSGDGYTF	TGTGCCTGGAGTGAAGTCAGTGGCGATGGCTACACCTTC
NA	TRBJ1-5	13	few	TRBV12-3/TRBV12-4	CASSRRANQPQHF	TGTGCCAGCTCCCGACGGGCTAATCAGCCCCAGCATTTT
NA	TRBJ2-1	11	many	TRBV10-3	CAISTDRQQFF	TGTGCCATCAGCACCGACAGACAGCAGTTCTTC
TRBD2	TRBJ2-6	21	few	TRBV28	CASSFHSGLAGGISGANVLTF	TGTGCCAGCAGTTTTCACAGCGGGTTAGCGGGGGGGATCTCTGGGGCCAACGTCCTGACTTTC
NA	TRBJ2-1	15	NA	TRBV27	CASGSPGVSYNEQFF	TGTGCCAGCGGTTCTCCGGGCGTCTCCTACAATGAGCAGTTCTTC
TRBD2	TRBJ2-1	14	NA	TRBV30	CAWTSGSSYNEQFF	TGTGCCTGGACTAGCGGGAGCTCCTACAATGAGCAGTTCTTC
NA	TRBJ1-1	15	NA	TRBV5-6	CASSPIHGMNTEAFF	TGTGCCAGCAGCCCAATACATGGTATGAACACTGAAGCTTTCTTT
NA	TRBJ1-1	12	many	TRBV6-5	CASRKLNTEAFF	TGTGCCAGCCGGAAGCTGAACACTGAAGCTTTCTTT
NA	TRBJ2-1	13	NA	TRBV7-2	CASSFIPPNEQFF	TGTGCCAGCAGCTTTATCCCCCCAAATGAGCAGTTCTTC
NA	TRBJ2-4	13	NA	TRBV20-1	CSAWADLDYIQYF	TGCAGCGCATGGGCGGACCTAGATTACATTCAGTACTTC
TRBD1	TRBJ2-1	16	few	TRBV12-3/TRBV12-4	CASSADRDRGDNEQFF	TGTGCCAGCAGCGCCGACCGGGACAGGGGTGACAATGAGCAGTTCTTC
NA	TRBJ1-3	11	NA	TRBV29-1	CSGSSGNTIYF	TGCTCGGGGAGCTCTGGAAACACCATATATTTT
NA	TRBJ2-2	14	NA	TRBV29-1	CSVLPSGLPGELFF	TGCAGCGTACTCCCTTCAGGGTTACCCGGGGAGCTGTTTTTT
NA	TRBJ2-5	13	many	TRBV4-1	CASSQVVSETQYF	TGCGCCAGCAGCCAAGTCGTGTCGGAGACCCAGTACTTC
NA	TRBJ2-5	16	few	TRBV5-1	CASSLDKGKVRETQYF	TGCGCCAGCAGCTTGGATAAGGGGAAAGTTCGTGAGACCCAGTACTTC
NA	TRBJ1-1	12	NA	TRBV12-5	CASGLGYTEAFF	TGTGCTAGTGGTTTGGGGTACACTGAAGCTTTCTTT
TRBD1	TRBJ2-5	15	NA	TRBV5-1	CASSMTGQPQETQYF	TGCGCCAGCAGCATGACGGGACAGCCACAAGAGACCCAGTACTTC
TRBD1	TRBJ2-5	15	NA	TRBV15	CATSRTPGQGETQYF	TGTGCCACCAGCAGGACTCCGGGACAGGGGGAGACCCAGTACTTC
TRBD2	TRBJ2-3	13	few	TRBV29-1	CSVEVGRADTQYF	TGCAGCGTTGAGGTCGGGAGGGCAGATACGCAGTATTTT
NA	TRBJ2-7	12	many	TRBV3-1	CASSQGPDEQYF	TGTGCCAGCAGCCAAGGTCCTGACGAGCAGTACTTC
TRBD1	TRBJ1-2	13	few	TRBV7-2	CASTLTDRGGYTF	TGTGCCAGCACCCTTACAGACAGGGGTGGCTACACCTTC
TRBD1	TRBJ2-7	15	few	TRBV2	CASRAPGQGPYEQYF	TGTGCCAGCAGAGCTCCGGGACAGGGTCCCTACGAGCAGTACTTC
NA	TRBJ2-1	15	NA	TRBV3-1	CASSPLGISYNEQFF	TGTGCCAGCAGCCCCCTGGGGATCTCCTACAATGAGCAGTTCTTC
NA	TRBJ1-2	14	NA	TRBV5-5	CASTPPGEYYGYTF	TGTGCCAGCACCCCACCGGGGGAATACTATGGCTACACCTTC
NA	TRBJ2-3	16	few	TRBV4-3	CASSQDLGVNTDTQYF	TGCGCCAGCAGCCAAGATCTGGGAGTTAACACAGATACGCAGTATTTT
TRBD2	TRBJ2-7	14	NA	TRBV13	CTSSGTSGAGEQYF	TGTACCAGCAGCGGAACTAGCGGGGCTGGCGAGCAGTACTTC
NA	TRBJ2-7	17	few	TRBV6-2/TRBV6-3	CASRNPGGTRKSYEQYF	TGTGCCAGCAGAAACCCGGGGGGCACCCGGAAATCGTACGAGCAGTACTTC
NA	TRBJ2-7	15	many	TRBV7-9	CASSLFTETPYEQYF	TGTGCCAGCAGCTTATTTACGGAAACTCCCTACGAGCAGTACTTC
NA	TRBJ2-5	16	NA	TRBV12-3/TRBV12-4	CASSSSGSPGQEAQYF	TGTGCCAGCAGTTCCTCGGGGTCTCCTGGCCAAGAGGCCCAGTACTTC
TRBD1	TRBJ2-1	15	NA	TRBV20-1	CRARGDRALYNEQFF	TGCCGTGCTAGAGGTGACAGGGCCCTATACAATGAACAGTTCTTC
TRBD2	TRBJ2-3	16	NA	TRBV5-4	CASSWASGGNTDTQYF	TGTGCCAGCAGCTGGGCTAGCGGGGGGAACACAGATACGCAGTATTTT
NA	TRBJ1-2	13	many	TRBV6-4	CASSADRKEGYTF	TGTGCCAGCAGTGCCGACAGAAAGGAGGGCTACACCTTC
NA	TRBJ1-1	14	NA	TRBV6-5	CSSSYSQLDTEAFF	TGTTCCAGCAGTTACTCACAGTTGGACACTGAAGCTTTCTTT
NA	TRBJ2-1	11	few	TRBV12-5	CAWGQDNEQFF	TGTGCTTGGGGGCAGGACAATGAGCAGTTCTTC
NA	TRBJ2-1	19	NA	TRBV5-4	CASSRTGGCSGGAYNEQFF	TGTGCCAGCAGCAGGACAGGGGGCTGCAGCGGGGGGGCCTATAATGAGCAGTTCTTC
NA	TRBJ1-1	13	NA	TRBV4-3	CASSQDLYTEAFF	TGCGCCAGCAGCCAGGACCTTTACACTGAAGCTTTCTTT
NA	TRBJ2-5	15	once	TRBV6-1	CASSVQGRYQETQYF	TGTGCCAGCAGTGTCCAGGGTAGATACCAAGAGACCCAGTACTTC